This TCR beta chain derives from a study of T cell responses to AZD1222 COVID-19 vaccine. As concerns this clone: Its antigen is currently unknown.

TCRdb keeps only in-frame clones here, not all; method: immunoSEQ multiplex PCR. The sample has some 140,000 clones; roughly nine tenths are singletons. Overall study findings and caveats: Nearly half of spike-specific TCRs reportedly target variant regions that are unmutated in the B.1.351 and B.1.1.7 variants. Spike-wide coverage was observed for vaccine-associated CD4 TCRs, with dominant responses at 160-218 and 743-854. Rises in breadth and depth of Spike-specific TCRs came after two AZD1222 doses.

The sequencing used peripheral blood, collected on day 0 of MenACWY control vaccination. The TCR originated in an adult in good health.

The chain's CDR3 is CASSFERNNEQFF. The DNA for the CDR3 is TGTGCCAGCAGCTTCGAACGGAACAATGAGCAGTTCTTC. The rearrangement uses TRBV13 and TRBJ2-1; the D is unclear. The CDR3 loop spans 13 amino acids. V shed 3 bases and J shed 5 bases, with 8 bases lying between them. The germline CDR1 and CDR2 sequences are PRHDT and FYEKMQ (reference sequence).